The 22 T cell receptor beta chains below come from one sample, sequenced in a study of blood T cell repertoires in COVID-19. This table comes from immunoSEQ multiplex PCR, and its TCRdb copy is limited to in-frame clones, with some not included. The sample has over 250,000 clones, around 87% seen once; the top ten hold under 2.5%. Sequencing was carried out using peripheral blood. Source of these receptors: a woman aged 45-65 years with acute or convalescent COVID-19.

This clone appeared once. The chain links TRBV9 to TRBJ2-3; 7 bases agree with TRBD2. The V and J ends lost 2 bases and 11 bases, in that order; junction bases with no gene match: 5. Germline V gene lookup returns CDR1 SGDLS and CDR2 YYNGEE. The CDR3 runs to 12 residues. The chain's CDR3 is CASSVPPGGQYF. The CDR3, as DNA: TGTGCCAGCAGCGTTCCGCCGGGGGGGCAGTATTTT.

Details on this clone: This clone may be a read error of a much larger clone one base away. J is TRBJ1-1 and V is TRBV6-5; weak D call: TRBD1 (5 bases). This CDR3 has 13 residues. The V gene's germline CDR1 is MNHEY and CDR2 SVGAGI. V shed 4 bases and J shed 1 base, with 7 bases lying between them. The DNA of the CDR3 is TGTGCCAGCAGTTTCGGGGGGAACACTGAAGCTTTCTTT. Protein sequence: CASSFGGNTEAFF.

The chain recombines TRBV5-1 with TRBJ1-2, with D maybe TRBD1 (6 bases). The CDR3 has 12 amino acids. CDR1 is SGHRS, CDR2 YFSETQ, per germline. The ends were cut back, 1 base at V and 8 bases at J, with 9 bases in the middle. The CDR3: CASSLQGMGYTF. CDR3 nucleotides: TGCGCCAGCAGCTTGCAGGGGATGGGCTACACCTTC.

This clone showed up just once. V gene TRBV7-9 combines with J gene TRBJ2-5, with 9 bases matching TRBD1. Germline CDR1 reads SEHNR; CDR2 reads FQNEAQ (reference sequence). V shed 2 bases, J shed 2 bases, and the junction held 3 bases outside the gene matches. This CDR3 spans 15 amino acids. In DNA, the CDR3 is TGTGCCAGCAGCTTAAGAGGACAGGGGCAAGAGACCCAGTACTTC. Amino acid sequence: CASSLRGQGQETQYF.

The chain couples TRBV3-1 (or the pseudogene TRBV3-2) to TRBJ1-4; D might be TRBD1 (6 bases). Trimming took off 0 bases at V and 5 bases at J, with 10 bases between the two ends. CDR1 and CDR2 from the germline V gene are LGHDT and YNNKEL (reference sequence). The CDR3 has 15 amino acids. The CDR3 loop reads CASSQDGQMNEKLFF. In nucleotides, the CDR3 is TGTGCCAGCAGCCAAGATGGACAGATGAATGAAAAACTGTTTTTT.

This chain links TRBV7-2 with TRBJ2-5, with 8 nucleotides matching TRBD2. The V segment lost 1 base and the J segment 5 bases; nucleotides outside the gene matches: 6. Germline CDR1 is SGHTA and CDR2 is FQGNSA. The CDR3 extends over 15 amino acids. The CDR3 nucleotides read TGTGCCAGCAGCTTAGGTGCGGGAGGCGGGGAGACCCAGTACTTC. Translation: CASSLGAGGGETQYF.

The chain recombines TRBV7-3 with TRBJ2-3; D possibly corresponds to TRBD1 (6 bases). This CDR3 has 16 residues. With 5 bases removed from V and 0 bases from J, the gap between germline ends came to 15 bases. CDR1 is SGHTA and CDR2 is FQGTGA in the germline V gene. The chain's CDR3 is CASSDRDKSSTDTQYF. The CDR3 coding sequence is TGTGCCAGCAGCGATCGGGACAAGTCTAGCACAGATACGCAGTATTTT.

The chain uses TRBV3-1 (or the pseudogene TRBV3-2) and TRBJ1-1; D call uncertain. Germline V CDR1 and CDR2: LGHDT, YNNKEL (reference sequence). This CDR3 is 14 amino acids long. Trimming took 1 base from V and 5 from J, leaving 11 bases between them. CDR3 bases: TGTGCCAGCAGCCAAGTTGGAGGGAGGACTGAAGCTTTCTTT. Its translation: CASSQVGGRTEAFF.

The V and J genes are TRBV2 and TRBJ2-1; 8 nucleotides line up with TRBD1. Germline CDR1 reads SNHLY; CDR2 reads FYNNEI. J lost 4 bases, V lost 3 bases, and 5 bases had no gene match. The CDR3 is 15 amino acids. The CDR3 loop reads CASSEPGQVYNEQFF. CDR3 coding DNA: TGTGCCAGCAGTGAGCCGGGACAGGTGTACAATGAGCAGTTCTTC.

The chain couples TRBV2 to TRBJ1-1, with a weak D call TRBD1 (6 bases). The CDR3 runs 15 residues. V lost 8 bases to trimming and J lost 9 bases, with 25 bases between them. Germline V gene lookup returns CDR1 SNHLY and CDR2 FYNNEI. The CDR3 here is CASRNRSGRGSKAFF. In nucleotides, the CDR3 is TGTGCCAGCCGCAATAGAAGTGGCAGGGGTTCTAAAGCTTTCTTT.

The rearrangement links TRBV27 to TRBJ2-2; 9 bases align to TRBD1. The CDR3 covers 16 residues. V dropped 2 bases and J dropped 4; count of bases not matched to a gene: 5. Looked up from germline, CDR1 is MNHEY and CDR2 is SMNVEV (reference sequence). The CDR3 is CASSLTWDRATGELFF. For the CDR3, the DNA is TGTGCCAGCAGTTTAACGTGGGACAGGGCCACCGGGGAGCTGTTTTTT.

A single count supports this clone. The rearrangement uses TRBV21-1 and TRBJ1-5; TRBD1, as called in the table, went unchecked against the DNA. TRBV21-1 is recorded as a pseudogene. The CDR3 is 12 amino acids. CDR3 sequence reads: CASNRGNQPQHF. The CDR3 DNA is TGTGCCAGCAACAGGGGCAATCAGCCCCAGCATTTT.

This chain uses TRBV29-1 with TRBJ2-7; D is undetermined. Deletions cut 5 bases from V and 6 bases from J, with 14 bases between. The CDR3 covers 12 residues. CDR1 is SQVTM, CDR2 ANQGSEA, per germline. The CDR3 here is CSVHIGVAEQYF. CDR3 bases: TGCAGCGTTCATATAGGAGTAGCCGAGCAGTACTTC.

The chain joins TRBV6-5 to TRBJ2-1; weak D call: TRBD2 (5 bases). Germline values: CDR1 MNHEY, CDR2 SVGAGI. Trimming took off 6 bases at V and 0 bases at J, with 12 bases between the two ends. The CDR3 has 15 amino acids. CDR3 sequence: CASSLDSRSYNEQFF. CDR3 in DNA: TGTGCCAGCAGCCTGGACTCGCGCTCCTACAATGAGCAGTTCTTC.

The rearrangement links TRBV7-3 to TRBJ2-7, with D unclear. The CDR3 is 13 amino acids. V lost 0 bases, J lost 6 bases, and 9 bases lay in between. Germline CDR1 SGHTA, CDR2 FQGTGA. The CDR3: CASSLTPGSEQYF. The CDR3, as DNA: TGTGCCAGCAGCTTAACCCCCGGGTCCGAGCAGTACTTC.

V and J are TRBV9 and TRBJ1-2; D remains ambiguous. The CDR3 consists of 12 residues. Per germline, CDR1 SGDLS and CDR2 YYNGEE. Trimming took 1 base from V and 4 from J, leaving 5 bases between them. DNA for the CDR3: TGTGCCAGCAGCGTATCTCCCTATGGCTACACCTTC. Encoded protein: CASSVSPYGYTF.

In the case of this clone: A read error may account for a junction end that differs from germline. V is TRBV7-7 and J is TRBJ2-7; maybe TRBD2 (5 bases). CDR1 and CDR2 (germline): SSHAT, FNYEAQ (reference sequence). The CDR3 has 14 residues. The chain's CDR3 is CASSSGGANYEQYF. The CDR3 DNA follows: TGTGCTAGCAGCTCCGGAGGCGCAAATTACGAGCAGTACTTC.

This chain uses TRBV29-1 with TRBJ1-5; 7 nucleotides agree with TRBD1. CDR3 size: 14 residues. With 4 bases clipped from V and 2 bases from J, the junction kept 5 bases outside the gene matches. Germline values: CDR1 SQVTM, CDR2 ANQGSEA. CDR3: CSVVEGAGNQPQHF. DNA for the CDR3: TGCAGCGTTGTAGAGGGGGCGGGCAATCAGCCCCAGCATTTT.

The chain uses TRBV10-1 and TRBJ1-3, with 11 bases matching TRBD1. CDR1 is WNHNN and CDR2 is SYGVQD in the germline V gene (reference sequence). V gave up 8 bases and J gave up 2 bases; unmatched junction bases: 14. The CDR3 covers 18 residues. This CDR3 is CASPGQGAALFPGNTIYF. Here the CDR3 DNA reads TGCGCCAGCCCCGGACAGGGGGCCGCTCTATTCCCTGGAAACACCATATATTTT.

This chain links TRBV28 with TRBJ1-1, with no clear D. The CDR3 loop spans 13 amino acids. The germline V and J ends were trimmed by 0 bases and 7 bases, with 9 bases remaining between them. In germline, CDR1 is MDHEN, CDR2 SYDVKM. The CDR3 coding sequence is TGTGCCAGCAGTTTATGGAAGCACCTTGAAGCTTTCTTT. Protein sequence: CASSLWKHLEAFF.

CDR3 loop: CASSTRQPVHSYEQYF. In DNA form, the CDR3 reads TGTGCCAGCAGTACTCGACAGCCCGTCCACTCCTACGAGCAGTACTTC. The chain links TRBV27 to TRBJ2-7; weak D call: TRBD1 (5 bases). Germline lookup yields CDR1 MNHEY and CDR2 SMNVEV (reference sequence). V lost 5 bases and J 0 bases, leaving 17 bases between the germline ends. This CDR3 has 16 residues.

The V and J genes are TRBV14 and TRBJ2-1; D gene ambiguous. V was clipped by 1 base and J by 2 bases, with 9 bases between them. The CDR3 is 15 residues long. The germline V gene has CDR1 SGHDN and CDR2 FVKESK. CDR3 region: CASSQGTTTYNEQFF. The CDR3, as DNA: TGTGCCAGCAGCCAAGGAACTACTACCTACAATGAGCAGTTCTTC.